The 19 T cell receptor beta chains below all came from one sample that was sequenced in a study of cytomegalovirus exposure and HLA in healthy donors. PCR involved 60 Vbeta and 13 Jbeta primers. The protocol was immunoSEQ multiplex PCR, while the TCRdb copy is restricted to in-frame clones and leaves out a portion. The sample records 190,000 or so clones, around 83% being singletons. The sample comprised PBMCs. The source of these receptors is a woman in her 50s in good health and CMV-seropositive.

The chain recombines TRBV7-9 with TRBJ2-5; 14 nucleotides align to TRBD2. V shed 6 bases and J 2 bases; nucleotides not matched to a gene: 11. Germline V gives CDR1 SEHNR, CDR2 FQNEAQ (reference sequence). This CDR3 contains 18 residues. The DNA for the CDR3 is TGTGCCAGCAGAGCCGCCAGGGGGACTAGCGGGAGACAAGAGACCCAGTACTTC. This gives the protein CASRAARGTSGRQETQYF. The whole variable domain, remainder taken from reference TRBV7-9 and TRBJ2-5, is DTGVSQNPRHKITKRGQNVTFRCDPISEHNRLYWYRQTLGQGPEFLTYFQNEAQLEKSRLLSDRFSAERPKGSFSTLEIQRTEQGDSAMYLCASRAARGTSGRQETQYFGPGTRLLVL.

Worth noting for this clone: Other nucleotide sequences in the sample specify the same CDR3. CDR3 DNA sequence: TGTGCCAGCAGTCTGAATTCACCCCTCCACTTT. It yields the protein CASSLNSPLHF. The V gene is TRBV6-1, the J gene TRBJ1-6; D gene uncertain. Trimming left V 5 bases short and J 7 bases short, with 3 bases between. CDR1 is MNHNS and CDR2 is SASEGT in the germline V gene. The CDR3 sequence is 11 residues long.

A few counts support this clone. The chain is built from TRBV7-9 and TRBJ2-7, with 7 bases matching TRBD2. In germline, CDR1 is SEHNR, CDR2 FQNEAQ (reference sequence). This CDR3 has 14 residues. The ends lost 4 bases at V and 6 bases at J; junction bases unmatched: 9. The CDR3 is CASSSLAEKTEQYF. As DNA, the CDR3 is TGTGCCAGCAGCTCTCTAGCGGAAAAAACCGAGCAGTACTTC.

The J gene is TRBJ2-3, the V gene TRBV20-1; D not certain. Trimming stripped 4 bases from V and 6 bases from J, with 8 bases between. The CDR3 totals 11 residues. In germline, CDR1 is DFQATT, CDR2 SNEGSKA (reference sequence). The CDR3 sequence: CSANAEDTQYF. The CDR3, as DNA: TGCAGTGCTAACGCGGAGGATACGCAGTATTTT.

The sample holds a few counts of this clone. The J gene is TRBJ1-5, the V gene TRBV7-9, with 7 nucleotides matching TRBD1. The CDR3 runs 15 residues. Germline V gives CDR1 SEHNR, CDR2 FQNEAQ (reference sequence). V was pared by 3 bases and J by 2 bases, with 4 bases of the junction left unmatched. In DNA form, the CDR3 reads TGTGCCAGCAGCTTCCAGGGGGATGGCAATCAGCCCCAGCATTTT. Translating it yields CASSFQGDGNQPQHF.

V usage is TRBV5-1 and J usage is TRBJ1-1; D uncertain. The germline CDR1 and CDR2 sequences are SGHRS and YFSETQ. V lost 0 bases to trimming and J lost 4 bases, with 19 bases between them. There are 17 residues in the CDR3. The CDR3 loop reads CASSLGASAGLGTEAFF. CDR3 sequence (DNA): TGCGCCAGCAGCTTGGGGGCCTCAGCGGGTCTGGGCACTGAAGCTTTCTTT. The whole variable domain, remainder taken from reference TRBV5-1 and TRBJ1-1, is KAGVTQTPRYLIKTRGQQVTLSCSPISGHRSVSWYQQTPGQGLQFLFEYFSETQRNKGNFPGRFSGRQFSNSRSEMNVSTLELGDSALYLCASSLGASAGLGTEAFFGQGTRLTVV.

V is TRBV6-5 and J is TRBJ2-1; TRBD1 agrees at 10 bases. This CDR3 is built from 15 residues. V was pared by 6 bases and J by 6 bases, with 8 bases of the junction left unmatched. Germline V gene data show CDR1 as MNHEY and CDR2 as SVGAGI. CDR3 sequence reads: CASSAGTGAANEQFF. CDR3 DNA: TGTGCCAGCAGCGCGGGGACAGGGGCGGCCAATGAGCAGTTCTTC.

This clone was detected a few times. The rearrangement links TRBV7-2 to TRBJ2-7; the match to TRBD1 covers 9 bases. The germline V gene has CDR1 SGHTA and CDR2 FQGNSA. The CDR3 is made up of 16 amino acids. Trimming cost V 5 bases and J 2 bases; bases outside gene matches: 10. The CDR3: CASSPYRDRVAYEQYF. In nucleotides, the CDR3 is TGTGCCAGCAGCCCGTACCGGGACAGGGTCGCCTACGAGCAGTACTTC.

The V gene is TRBV10-2, the J gene TRBJ1-4, with D maybe TRBD1 (6 bases). Germline V lookup: CDR1 WSHSY, CDR2 SAAADI. This CDR3 has 15 amino acids. Trimming removed 2 bases from V and 1 base from J, with 8 bases in between. In DNA form, the CDR3 reads TGCGCCAGCAGTGAGCCCAGGGGAACTAATGAAAAACTGTTTTTT. Translating gives CASSEPRGTNEKLFF.

This sequence joins TRBV2 and TRBJ2-5; a possible D gene is TRBD1 (6 bases). CDR1 and CDR2 from the germline V gene are SNHLY and FYNNEI. The V and J ends lost 7 bases and 2 bases respectively, with 14 bases between them. This CDR3 has 14 residues. CDR3 DNA sequence: TGTGCCAGCAATTACATGGACAGTCAAGAGACCCAGTACTTC. This encodes CASNYMDSQETQYF.

The chain combines TRBV4-1 with TRBJ1-4, with TRBD1 matching over 8 bases. This CDR3 spans 14 amino acids. Germline CDR1 MGHRA, CDR2 YSYEKL. V shed 4 bases and J 4 bases; nucleotides not matched to a gene: 2. The CDR3 DNA reads TGCGCCAGCAGCCTGGGGACAGGTAATGAAAAACTGTTTTTT. This sequence encodes CASSLGTGNEKLFF.

The chain links TRBV5-6 to TRBJ2-5; TRBD1 matches 11 bases. The CDR3 consists of 13 residues. CDR1 is SGHDT, CDR2 YYEEEE, per germline. With 0 bases clipped from V and 11 bases from J, the junction kept 3 bases outside the gene matches. The CDR3 protein is CASSLGDRGLQYF. CDR3 DNA sequence: TGTGCCAGCAGCTTGGGGGACAGGGGGTTGCAGTACTTC. The full variable domain, in which reference TRBV5-6 and TRBJ2-5 provide the parts outside the CDR3, is DAGVTQSPTHLIKTRGQQVTLRCSPKSGHDTVSWYQQALGQGPQFIFQYYEEEERQRGNFPDRFSGHQFPNYSSELNVNALLLGDSALYLCASSLGDRGLQYFGPGTRLLVL.

This chain uses TRBV4-2 with TRBJ2-7; TRBD2 matches at 12 bases. The CDR3 has 18 amino acids. The V gene end was trimmed by 0 bases and the J gene end by 1 base; junction bases not matched to a gene: 7. In germline, CDR1 is LGHNA, CDR2 YNFKEQ. The DNA for the CDR3 is TGTGCCAGCAGCCAAGAGAGGACTAGCGGGATATCATCCTACGAGCAGTACTTC. Its translation: CASSQERTSGISSYEQYF.

The DNA of the CDR3 is TGTGCCACCAGCATCGTATCGGATACGCAGTATTTT. It is translated as CATSIVSDTQYF. The V gene is TRBV15, the J gene TRBJ2-3; D not certain. CDR1 LNHNV and CDR2 YYDKDF come from the germline V gene (reference sequence). The CDR3 is made up of 12 amino acids. Trimming pared 4 bases from V and 6 bases from J, leaving 8 bases between. The variable domain in full, completed from reference TRBV15 and TRBJ2-3, reads DAMVIQNPRYQVTQFGKPVTLSCSQTLNHNVMYWYQQKSSQAPKLLFHYYDKDFNNEADTPDNFQSRRPNTSFCFLDIRSPGLGDTAMYLCATSIVSDTQYFGPGTRLTVL.

The sample holds one count of this clone. J is TRBJ2-1 and V is TRBV6-6; 8 positions agree with TRBD1. This CDR3 is 16 amino acids long. CDR1 and CDR2 (germline): MNHNY, SVGAGI (reference sequence). The ends lost 6 bases at V and 9 bases at J; junction bases unmatched: 16. CDR3 protein: CASRAARQGHSGEQFF. CDR3 DNA sequence: TGTGCCAGCAGAGCGGCGCGACAGGGGCATAGCGGTGAGCAGTTCTTC.

This chain joins TRBV18 and TRBJ1-3; 7 bases line up with TRBD1. The trim removed 3 bases at V and 2 bases at J, leaving 13 bases unmatched. The CDR3 is 18 residues long. CDR1 is KGHSH and CDR2 is LQKENI in the germline V gene. CDR3 in amino acids: CASSPRTGGSLTGNTIYF. The CDR3 DNA reads as TGTGCCAGCTCACCGAGGACAGGAGGTAGCCTCACTGGAAACACCATATATTTT. Full variable domain (remainder filled in from reference TRBV18 and TRBJ1-3): NAGVMQNPRHLVRRRGQEARLRCSPMKGHSHVYWYRQLPEEGLKFMVYLQKENIIDESGMPKERFSAEFPKEGPSILRIQQVVRGDSAAYFCASSPRTGGSLTGNTIYFGEGSWLTVV.

The CDR3: CASSQDRLSGNTIYF. CDR3 sequence (DNA): TGCGCCAGCAGCCAAGATAGACTCTCTGGAAACACCATATATTTT. This chain connects TRBV4-1 to TRBJ1-3; unclear D gene. In germline, CDR1 is MGHRA, CDR2 YSYEKL. The CDR3 length is 15 residues. Trimming removed 0 bases from V and 0 bases from J, with 6 bases in between.

The CDR3, as DNA: TGTGCCAGCAGCTTAGAAAGGGGGGGCAGGGGCCCCCTCATCTCCTACGAGCAGTACTTC. Its translation: CASSLERGGRGPLISYEQYF. The chain uses TRBV11-2 and TRBJ2-7; D might be TRBD2 (7 bases). Deletions cut 0 bases from V and 0 bases from J, with 24 bases between. This CDR3 comprises 20 residues. Germline V gene sequence: CDR1 SGHAT, CDR2 FQNNGV.

The V call is TRBV7-2, the J call TRBJ2-7; 9 bases line up with TRBD1. Trimming took 6 bases from V and 2 from J; bases not matched to a gene: 5. Germline V CDR1 and CDR2: SGHTA, FQGNSA. The CDR3 is 14 residues long. In DNA form, the CDR3 reads TGTGCCAGCAGTTCCGGGACAGGGCCCTACGAGCAGTACTTC. Translation gives CASSSGTGPYEQYF.